The 29 T cell receptor beta chains listed next were all sequenced from one sample in a study of blood T cells in healthy people across ages. Sample-barcoded 5' priming and a J-beta primer mix drove a second PCR of roughly 6 to 12 cycles. A single record per CDR3 protein comes from TCRdb applying MiXCR to the 5' RACE reads. The sample carries about 800,000 distinct CDR3 sequences, roughly 25% recorded once. These sequences were also reported in another study, on T cells of mothers and their children.

The sequenced material came from blood. The receptor source for this set is a boy aged 10-17 years in good health.

This clonotype showed up just a few times. The CDR3 here is CASNGLGTGTGNEQFF. Here the CDR3 DNA reads TGTGCCAGCAACGGCTTAGGGACAGGGACTGGCAATGAGCAGTTCTTC. The rearrangement joins TRBV12-3 or TRBV12-4 to TRBJ2-1; 9 bases fit TRBD1. The CDR3 has 16 residues. V shed 7 bases, J shed 6 bases, and the junction held 13 bases outside the gene matches.

In this sample, this clonotype turned up a few times. This rearrangement joins TRBV29-1 to TRBJ2-1; 14 nucleotides align to TRBD2. The germline V gene has CDR1 SQVTM and CDR2 ANQGSEA. This CDR3 is 13 amino acids long. Trimming cost V 8 bases and J 9 bases; bases outside gene matches: 6. CDR3 loop: CSFQTSGRVEQFF. The CDR3 bases are TGCAGCTTTCAGACTAGCGGGAGGGTTGAGCAGTTCTTC.

This clonotype was detected a few times. The chain couples TRBV27 to TRBJ2-7; 10 positions match TRBD2. This CDR3 contains 15 residues. V lost 3 bases to trimming and J lost 5 bases; unmatched junction nucleotides: 7. Per germline, CDR1 MNHEY and CDR2 SMNVEV (reference sequence). CDR3 region: CASSFGLAGVNEQYF. The CDR3 DNA reads as TGTGCCAGCAGTTTTGGGCTAGCGGGAGTGAACGAGCAGTACTTC.

This chain joins TRBV7-3 and TRBJ2-1; 11 nucleotides match TRBD2. Per the germline V gene, CDR1 is SGHTA and CDR2 is FQGTGA. The CDR3 totals 16 residues. V was clipped by 4 bases and J by 7 bases; unmatched bases: 9. CDR3: CASSSGTSGGGNEQFF. The CDR3 coding sequence is TGTGCCAGCAGCTCCGGGACTAGCGGAGGGGGTAATGAGCAGTTCTTC.

The rearrangement uses TRBV20-1 and TRBJ2-5, with 11 nucleotides matching TRBD1. The V gene's germline CDR1 is DFQATT and CDR2 SNEGSKA (reference sequence). This CDR3 comprises 13 residues. V was pared by 5 bases and J by 3 bases, with 2 bases of the junction left unmatched. CDR3 nucleotides: TGCAGTGCTGGGACAGGGGGGGAAGAGACCCAGTACTTC. Translating gives CSAGTGGEETQYF.

This clonotype was counted a few times. The chain recombines TRBV9 with TRBJ2-7, with 9 bases aligning to TRBD1. Germline V gene sequence: CDR1 SGDLS, CDR2 YYNGEE. With V trimmed by 3 bases and J by 3 bases, 10 bases remained unmatched. The CDR3 totals 16 residues. CDR3: CASSGPTGTGSYEQYF. CDR3 sequence (DNA): TGTGCCAGCAGCGGTCCGACCGGGACAGGGAGCTACGAGCAGTACTTC.

This clonotype was seen a handful of times. This rearrangement joins TRBV20-1 to TRBJ2-7; 8 bases agree with TRBD2. V dropped 6 bases and J dropped 9; count of bases not matched to a gene: 13. CDR3 size: 13 residues. Germline assignment: CDR1 DFQATT and CDR2 SNEGSKA (reference sequence). The CDR3 sequence: CSAQTSAPIGQYF. The DNA for the CDR3 is TGCAGTGCCCAGACTAGCGCCCCAATTGGGCAGTACTTC.

The J gene is TRBJ2-7, the V gene TRBV4-3; D gene uncertain. This CDR3 has 15 amino acids. CDR1 and CDR2 (germline): LGHNA, YSLEER. The V end lost 0 bases, the J end lost 0 bases, and 9 bases lay between the germline ends. The CDR3 DNA is TGCGCCAGCAGCCAAGACTTGGCAGCCTCCTACGAGCAGTACTTC. This gives the protein CASSQDLAASYEQYF.

The chain couples TRBV18 to TRBJ2-2; TRBD1 matches at 7 bases. Germline CDR1 is KGHSH and CDR2 is LQKENI. This CDR3 spans 14 amino acids. J lost 9 bases, V lost 4 bases, and 8 bases had no gene match. CDR3 sequence reads: CASSQGQEQRELFF. The CDR3 DNA reads as TGTGCCAGCTCACAAGGACAGGAGCAAAGGGAGCTGTTTTTT.

This clonotype has more than one count but fewer than ten. The chain has TRBV4-2 and TRBJ1-5; no firm D call. In germline, CDR1 is LGHNA, CDR2 YNFKEQ. CDR3 length: 22 residues. The V and J ends lost 4 bases and 0 bases respectively, with 31 bases between them. CDR3 residues: CASSPAARLTGQSFYSNQPQHF. CDR3 sequence (DNA): TGTGCCAGCAGCCCGGCGGCCCGACTGACTGGCCAGTCGTTTTATAGCAATCAGCCCCAGCATTTT.

This clonotype occurred a few times. The chain has TRBV7-8 and TRBJ1-4; D is unresolved. The CDR3 runs 15 residues. Germline lookup yields CDR1 SGHVS and CDR2 FQNEAQ. Trimming removed 0 bases from V and 1 base from J, with 6 bases in between. This chain's CDR3 is CASSLAYGTNEKLFF. The CDR3 DNA follows: TGTGCCAGCAGCTTAGCCTACGGAACTAATGAAAAACTGTTTTTT.

This chain links TRBV6-5 with TRBJ2-1; a weak D match, TRBD2 (5 bases). V dropped 2 bases and J dropped 2 bases, with 16 bases sitting between them. The CDR3 has 17 amino acids. Germline lookup yields CDR1 MNHEY and CDR2 SVGAGI. CDR3 region: CASSYNGVGAAYNEQFF. The CDR3 coding sequence is TGTGCCAGCAGTTACAATGGGGTGGGAGCGGCCTACAATGAGCAGTTCTTC.

This clonotype has more than one count but fewer than ten. Since the CDR3 does not end with the conserved phenylalanine or tryptophan, this likely comes from a read error. The chain joins TRBV29-1 to TRBJ1-2; D not certain. Germline assignment: CDR1 SQVTM and CDR2 ANQGSEA. This CDR3 region has 16 residues. Trimming removed 7 bases at V and 6 bases at J, with 27 bases between. This CDR3 is CSAEKLVAAEVNGYTL. The CDR3 coding sequence is TGCAGCGCCGAGAAGTTAGTGGCGGCAGAGGTGAATGGCTACACCCTC.

On this clonotype itself: Relative to the germline gene, one junction end is altered; a read error may explain this. V and J are TRBV15 and TRBJ2-1; tentatively, D is TRBD2 (6 bases). This CDR3 has 15 residues. Germline V gene data show CDR1 as LNHNV and CDR2 as YYDKDF (reference sequence). DNA of the CDR3: TGTGCCACCAGCAGAGATGACGGGAGCTACAATGAACAGTTCTTC. Protein sequence: CATSRDDGSYNEQFF. Combining the CDR3 with reference TRBV15 and TRBJ2-1 gives the whole variable domain DAMVIQNPRYQVTQFGKPVTLSCSQTLNHNVMYWYQQKSSQAPKLLFHYYDKDFNNEADTPDNFQSRRPNTSFCFLDIRSPGLGDTAMYLCATSRDDGSYNEQFFGPGTRLTVL.

J is TRBJ2-3 and V is TRBV14, with D hard to call. Per the germline V gene, CDR1 is SGHDN and CDR2 is FVKESK. The V gene lost 1 base and the J gene lost 4 bases, with 9 bases spanning the gap. The CDR3 extends over 14 amino acids. CDR3 sequence reads: CASSQVWLPDTQYF. The CDR3 DNA reads TGTGCCAGCAGCCAAGTATGGCTACCAGATACGCAGTATTTT.

This clonotype was seen a handful of times. The chain links TRBV9 to TRBJ1-2; D perhaps matches TRBD1 (5 bases). V shed 0 bases and J shed 2 bases, with 8 bases lying between them. The CDR3 loop spans 14 amino acids. CDR1 and CDR2 from the germline V gene are SGDLS and YYNGEE. The CDR3 coding sequence is TGTGCCAGCAGCGTAGAGGCAGGGAACTATGGCTACACCTTC. Translation gives CASSVEAGNYGYTF.

The chain employs TRBV27 and TRBJ1-4; D is ambiguous. Trimming cost V 6 bases and J 7 bases, with 15 bases left between them. This CDR3 comprises 14 residues. Germline CDR1 and CDR2: MNHEY and SMNVEV (reference sequence). The CDR3 here is CASSLLMQSEKLFF. The DNA for the CDR3 is TGTGCCAGCAGCCTACTTATGCAGTCTGAAAAACTGTTTTTT.

This rearrangement joins TRBV29-1 to TRBJ2-3; TRBD1 matches at 7 bases. Germline loops: CDR1 SQVTM, CDR2 ANQGSEA. The CDR3 spans 14 residues. Trimming at V came to 6 bases and at J to 0 bases, leaving 6 bases not matched to a gene. In nucleotides, the CDR3 is TGCAGCGTCAAACAGGGGCTAAGCACAGATACGCAGTATTTT. As protein: CSVKQGLSTDTQYF.

This clonotype was found a few times. The chain is built from TRBV19 and TRBJ2-6; D is uncertain. This CDR3 contains 16 residues. V lost 5 bases and J 0 bases, leaving 11 bases between the germline ends. Germline CDR1 is LNHDA and CDR2 is SQIVND (reference sequence). CDR3 bases: TGTGCCAGTAGTGAACAGAGCTCCTCTGGGGCCAACGTCCTGACTTTC. Its translation: CASSEQSSSGANVLTF.

V and J are TRBV5-1 and TRBJ2-7, with D perhaps TRBD2 (6 bases). The CDR3 consists of 14 residues. In germline, CDR1 is SGHRS, CDR2 YFSETQ. Trimming cost V 0 bases and J 4 bases, with 11 bases left between them. CDR3 sequence reads: CASSLVRGEYEQYF. CDR3 DNA sequence: TGCGCCAGCAGCTTGGTGCGCGGGGAATACGAGCAGTACTTC.

The genes are TRBV5-1 and TRBJ2-5, with 10 bases fitting TRBD2. Looked up from germline, CDR1 is SGHRS and CDR2 is YFSETQ. The V gene end was trimmed by 1 base and the J gene end by 1 base; junction bases not matched to a gene: 7. The CDR3 has 17 amino acids. The CDR3 sequence is CASSLSASGGLQETQYF. DNA of the CDR3: TGCGCCAGCAGCTTGTCGGCTAGCGGGGGCCTCCAAGAGACCCAGTACTTC. Variable domain in full (rest from reference TRBV5-1 and TRBJ2-5): KAGVTQTPRYLIKTRGQQVTLSCSPISGHRSVSWYQQTPGQGLQFLFEYFSETQRNKGNFPGRFSGRQFSNSRSEMNVSTLELGDSALYLCASSLSASGGLQETQYFGPGTRLLVL.

This clonotype was picked up a small number of times. The chain joins TRBV28 to TRBJ2-7, with 8 bases identical to TRBD1. Germline CDR1 and CDR2: MDHEN and SYDVKM. The CDR3 is 19 amino acids. The ends lost 0 bases at V and 0 bases at J; junction bases unmatched: 13. As DNA, the CDR3 is TGTGCCAGCAGTTTATGCGTCATGGCAGGGGGCCGAAGCTCCTACGAGCAGTACTTC. Translating it yields CASSLCVMAGGRSSYEQYF.

This clonotype was found a few times. This chain uses TRBV7-9 with TRBJ2-1; D is undetermined. CDR1 is SEHNR, CDR2 FQNEAQ, per germline (reference sequence). V lost 1 base to trimming and J lost 5 bases, with 12 bases between them. The CDR3 spans 15 residues. The CDR3 spells CASSLGVLPHNEQFF. In DNA, the CDR3 is TGTGCCAGCAGCTTAGGCGTCCTCCCGCACAATGAGCAGTTCTTC.

The chain carries TRBV7-2 and TRBJ2-4, with D perhaps assigned TRBD1 or TRBD2 (5 bases each). Trimming took off 5 bases at V and 0 bases at J, with 17 bases between the two ends. Germline V gene lookup returns CDR1 SGHTA and CDR2 FQGNSA. The CDR3 runs 17 residues. The CDR3: CASSPNRDGQAKNIQYF. The DNA for the CDR3 is TGTGCCAGCAGCCCGAACCGGGACGGCCAAGCCAAAAACATTCAGTACTTC.

This clonotype was seen once. CDR3 nucleotides: TGCAGTGCTCCATTGAACCAACAGGGAAGGAGAGGCTACACCTTC. Protein: CSAPLNQQGRRGYTF. V and J are TRBV20-1 and TRBJ1-2; a possible D gene is TRBD1 (6 bases). V dropped 5 bases and J dropped 8 bases, with 24 bases sitting between them. Germline lookup yields CDR1 DFQATT and CDR2 SNEGSKA (reference sequence). The length of the CDR3 is 15 residues.

The table lists this clonotype with a few counts. The V gene is TRBV4-1, the J gene TRBJ2-7; 7 nucleotides agree with TRBD1. V shed 0 bases and J 3 bases; nucleotides not matched to a gene: 8. CDR1 is MGHRA and CDR2 is YSYEKL in the germline V gene. This CDR3 region has 16 residues. As DNA, the CDR3 is TGCGCCAGCAGCCAAGATACGAACAGGGGTTTCTACGAGCAGTACTTC. Its protein is CASSQDTNRGFYEQYF.

As concerns this clonotype: In this CDR3 the conserved last residue, phenylalanine or tryptophan, is missing, so a read error is likely. The CDR3 DNA reads TGCGCCAGCAGCTCACCCTGGGACGGCCAAGAGACCCAGTACCTC. Its translation is CASSSPWDGQETQYL. The J gene is TRBJ2-5, the V gene TRBV5-1; tentatively, D is TRBD1 or TRBD2 (5 bases each). The germline V gene has CDR1 SGHRS and CDR2 YFSETQ. V was pared by 3 bases and J by 1 base, with 13 bases between. This CDR3 contains 15 residues.

This clonotype was detected a few times. The V gene is TRBV29-1, the J gene TRBJ1-3; tentative D call: TRBD1 (6 bases). CDR1 and CDR2 from the germline V gene are SQVTM and ANQGSEA. This CDR3 spans 18 amino acids. With 5 bases removed from V and 1 base from J, the gap between germline ends came to 24 bases. CDR3 DNA: TGCAGCGTTATCCGGGACATTTCAGATTCGACGTCTGGAAACACCATATATTTT. Translation gives CSVIRDISDSTSGNTIYF. Full variable domain (outside the CDR3, taken from reference TRBV29-1 and TRBJ1-3): SAVISQKPSRDICQRGTSLTIQCQVDSQVTMMFWYRQQPGQSLTLIATANQGSEATYESGFVIDKFPISRPNLTFSTLTVSNMSPEDSSIYLCSVIRDISDSTSGNTIYFGEGSWLTVV.

CDR3 nucleotide sequence: TGCAGCGTTGTCGGGACAGCCTGGCCCGGGGAGCTGTTTTTT. Translated, it gives CSVVGTAWPGELFF. The gene calls are TRBV29-1 and TRBJ2-2; 7 nucleotides line up with TRBD1. There are 14 residues in the CDR3. V was clipped by 4 bases and J by 6 bases; unmatched bases: 8. CDR1 is SQVTM and CDR2 is ANQGSEA in the germline V gene.